A single T cell receptor beta chain is shown here with its context. The antigen remains undetermined. The sample belongs to a study of blood T cells in healthy people across ages. Study overall: Every two T cells gave about one barcoded beta molecule via template switching.

The second PCR ran about 6 to 11 cycles with a sample-barcoded 5' primer and J-beta primers. From each sample, at least 2.5 million paired-end reads containing CDR3 were obtained. One entry per CDR3 protein results from TCRdb running MiXCR on the 5' RACE reads. This sample has about 680,000 distinct CDR3 sequences, with around 45% found just once. The CDR3 runs 13 residues. In germline, CDR1 is SGHDN, CDR2 FVKESK. The V gene lost 0 bases and the J gene lost 0 bases, with 2 bases spanning the gap. Study results and caveats: Roughly linear declines in TCR beta diversity per million T cells occurred with age. Leaving the PBMCs unsorted stopped any conclusive comparison of naive versus antigen-experienced cells.

Input material: blood. This TCR derives from a woman aged 55-69 years in good health. The chain links TRBV14 to TRBJ2-5; no definite D call. The CDR3 loop reads CASSQEDQETQYF. The CDR3 DNA is TGTGCCAGCAGCCAAGAAGACCAAGAGACCCAGTACTTC.